The 23 T cell receptor beta chains reported below all come from one sample, sequenced in a study of Ad26.COV2.S vaccination and SARS-CoV-2 variants. Noted treatment: 19 received Ad26.COV2.S at low or high dose, single or two shots; 5 received placebo; per-sample allocation not given. Collection of the samples took place on day 63 after the first injection of vaccine or placebo. The protocol was immunoSEQ multiplex PCR, while the TCRdb copy is restricted to in-frame clones and leaves out a portion. The sample holds 300,000 to 350,000 clones, 70% to 90% seen once. The sample here was peripheral blood, taken in a trial of Ad26.COV2.S vaccine versus placebo. These TCRs come from a person between 18 and 59 years old who received the Ad26.COV2.S COVID-19 vaccine or a placebo.

The V call is TRBV7-6, the J call TRBJ1-6, with D tentatively TRBD1 (5 bases). Trimming pared 1 base from V and 10 bases from J, leaving 14 bases between. The length of the CDR3 is 15 residues. CDR1 and CDR2 from the germline V gene are SGHVS and FNYEAQ. The CDR3 loop is CASSLGGLGESPLHF. The CDR3 DNA reads as TGTGCCAGCAGCTTAGGGGGACTCGGCGAGTCACCCCTCCACTTT. Combining the CDR3 with reference TRBV7-6 and TRBJ1-6 gives the whole variable domain GAGVSQSPRYKVTKRGQDVALRCDPISGHVSLYWYRQALGQGPEFLTYFNYEAQQDKSGLPNDRFSAERPEGSISTLTIQRTEQRDSAMYRCASSLGGLGESPLHFGNGTRLTVT.

This clone was seen a handful of times. The chain has TRBV10-3 and TRBJ2-5, with D uncertain. The CDR3 totals 13 residues. Trimming cost V 4 bases and J 5 bases, with 11 bases left between them. Germline assignment: CDR1 ENHRY and CDR2 SYGVKD. The CDR3 sequence is CAISGVTKETQYF. The DNA of the CDR3 is TGTGCCATCAGTGGGGTAACGAAGGAGACCCAGTACTTC.

The V call is TRBV7-2, the J call TRBJ2-7, with D tentatively TRBD2 (6 bases). Germline lookup yields CDR1 SGHTA and CDR2 FQGNSA. V dropped 2 bases and J dropped 3 bases, with 11 bases sitting between them. CDR3 size: 14 residues. Here the CDR3 DNA reads TGTGCCAGCAGCTTATATAGCGGCCTCTACGAGCAGTACTTC. This sequence encodes CASSLYSGLYEQYF.

About this clone: It may be a read error: a sequence one base away is much more abundant. The sample carries other DNA sequences with the same CDR3. The chain combines TRBV3-1 (or the pseudogene TRBV3-2) with TRBJ1-3; D unresolved. Per the germline V gene, CDR1 is LGHDT and CDR2 is YNNKEL (reference sequence). This CDR3 spans 12 amino acids. For the CDR3, the DNA is TGTGCCAGCAGTCGCTCTGGAAACACTATATATTTT. Translated, it gives CASSRSGNTIYF.

The V call is TRBV6-6, the J call TRBJ2-6; no firm D call. This CDR3 spans 15 amino acids. Germline V CDR1 and CDR2: MNHNY, SVGAGI (reference sequence). Trimming removed 4 bases at V and 0 bases at J, with 7 bases between. DNA of the CDR3: TGTGCCAGCAGTTCCTCACACTCTGGGGCCAACGTCCTGACTTTC. This encodes CASSSSHSGANVLTF.

Details on this clone: This CDR3 is also generated by other DNA sequences in the sample. The chain combines TRBV4-1 with TRBJ1-2; tentative D call: TRBD1 (6 bases). Germline assignment: CDR1 MGHRA and CDR2 YSYEKL. Trimming cost V 1 base and J 4 bases, with 10 bases left between them. This CDR3 contains 14 residues. As DNA, the CDR3 is TGCGCCAGCAGCCAAGCAGGGGTCTCCTATGGCTACACCTTC. Protein product: CASSQAGVSYGYTF.

The V gene is TRBV4-2, the J gene TRBJ2-7, with D perhaps TRBD1 or TRBD2 (6 bases each). Germline CDR1 and CDR2: LGHNA and YNFKEQ. The CDR3 is 16 amino acids. V gave up 5 bases and J gave up 0 bases, with 17 bases separating them. CDR3 in amino acids: CASSFIGGGDSYEQYF. The CDR3 coding sequence is TGTGCCAGCAGCTTCATAGGGGGAGGAGACTCCTACGAGCAGTACTTC.

This clone was recorded once. J is TRBJ2-7 and V is TRBV7-8; tentative D call: TRBD2 (5 bases). Trimming left V 4 bases short and J 2 bases short, with 12 bases between. Germline CDR1 reads SGHVS; CDR2 reads FQNEAQ. The CDR3 length is 14 residues. CDR3 region: CASSSGVGAYEQYF. CDR3 DNA: TGTGCCAGCAGCTCCGGAGTCGGGGCCTACGAGCAGTACTTC.

The J gene is TRBJ1-1, the V gene TRBV11-2; 8 bases fit TRBD1. The CDR3 has 17 amino acids. The germline V gene encodes CDR1 SGHAT and CDR2 FQNNGV. V was pared by 0 bases and J by 2 bases, with 8 bases of the junction left unmatched. CDR3 in DNA: TGTGCCAGCAGCTTAGACCAGGGGGCCCACCTAAACACTGAAGCTTTCTTT. This encodes CASSLDQGAHLNTEAFF. Full variable domain (rest looked up from reference TRBV11-2 and TRBJ1-1): EAGVAQSPRYKIIEKRQSVAFWCNPISGHATLYWYQQILGQGPKLLIQFQNNGVVDDSQLPKDRFSAERLKGVDSTLKIQPAKLEDSAVYLCASSLDQGAHLNTEAFFGQGTRLTVV.

This clone was picked up many times. This rearrangement joins TRBV5-1 to TRBJ1-1; 10 nucleotides line up with TRBD1. CDR1 and CDR2 from the germline V gene are SGHRS and YFSETQ. The V segment lost 4 bases and the J segment 5 bases; nucleotides outside the gene matches: 8. This CDR3 has 15 residues. Here the CDR3 reads CASSPRQGARTEAFF. The CDR3 DNA is TGCGCCAGCAGCCCGCGACAGGGGGCGAGGACTGAAGCTTTCTTT.

The gene calls are TRBV9 and TRBJ2-7, with 9 bases lining up with TRBD1. The CDR3 is 15 amino acids. V shed 3 bases and J 4 bases; nucleotides not matched to a gene: 8. Per the germline V gene, CDR1 is SGDLS and CDR2 is YYNGEE. CDR3 residues: CASSASGTGIYEQYF. CDR3 DNA sequence: TGTGCCAGCAGCGCGTCCGGGACAGGGATATACGAGCAGTACTTC.

This chain uses TRBV4-2 with TRBJ2-1, with 8 bases that match TRBD2. After removal of 4 bases from V and 4 bases from J, the junction contained 12 bases not matched to a gene. This CDR3 contains 17 residues. The germline CDR1 and CDR2 sequences are LGHNA and YNFKEQ. The CDR3 DNA reads as TGTGCCAGCAGCCCGCAAACGGTAACGGGGGGGTACAATGAGCAGTTCTTC. Translation gives CASSPQTVTGGYNEQFF.

V gene TRBV14 combines with J gene TRBJ2-1; D gene uncertain. CDR1 SGHDN and CDR2 FVKESK come from the germline V gene. There are 13 residues in the CDR3. Trimming removed 2 bases from V and 5 bases from J, with 7 bases in between. CDR3 loop: CASSQSSHNEQFF. CDR3 nucleotide sequence: TGTGCCAGCAGCCAATCCAGCCACAATGAGCAGTTCTTC.

This chain connects TRBV30 to TRBJ1-1, with D tentatively TRBD1 (5 bases). The ends were cut back, 8 bases at V and 4 bases at J, with 17 bases in the middle. The length of the CDR3 is 13 residues. CDR1 GTSNPN and CDR2 SVGIG come from the germline V gene (reference sequence). The CDR3 region is CAGVRVRGTEAFF. CDR3 sequence (DNA): TGTGCCGGGGTTCGGGTGAGGGGCACTGAAGCTTTCTTT.

This clone was seen once. The chain is built from TRBV9 and TRBJ1-4; D gene ambiguous. V shed 0 bases and J shed 8 bases, with 11 bases lying between them. Germline CDR1 SGDLS, CDR2 YYNGEE. The CDR3 runs 14 residues. Here the CDR3 reads CASSVGPGWEKLFF. The CDR3 DNA reads TGTGCCAGCAGCGTAGGTCCAGGATGGGAAAAACTGTTTTTT.

This clone was recorded a few times. The chain links TRBV12-3 or TRBV12-4 to TRBJ1-1; 8 nucleotides match TRBD1. This CDR3 contains 11 residues. V lost 6 bases, J lost 8 bases, and 2 bases stayed unmatched. CDR3 sequence: CASRGDREAFF. Written as DNA, the CDR3 is TGTGCCAGCAGGGGGGACAGGGAAGCTTTCTTT.

The sample holds one count of this clone. The chain recombines TRBV21-1 with TRBJ1-1; TRBD1 was called by the table and not checked on the DNA. TRBV21-1 is reported as a pseudogene. The CDR3 consists of 20 residues. CDR3 residues: CASSPRGLWDRGDMNTEAFF. DNA of the CDR3: TGTGCCAGCAGCCCCAGAGGGTTGTGGGACAGAGGAGACATGAACACTGAAGCTTTCTTT.

This rearrangement joins TRBV5-1 to TRBJ1-1; D might be TRBD1 (5 bases). Germline-derived CDR1 and CDR2 are SGHRS and YFSETQ. V gave up 0 bases and J gave up 1 base, with 13 bases separating them. This CDR3 spans 16 amino acids. In DNA, the CDR3 is TGCGCCAGCAGCTTGGGTCAGGGTGTAGGGAACACTGAAGCTTTCTTT. Protein sequence: CASSLGQGVGNTEAFF.

V is TRBV7-2 and J is TRBJ1-6; 8 nucleotides agree with TRBD1. The CDR3 runs to 18 residues. The trim removed 2 bases at V and 4 bases at J, leaving 10 bases unmatched. Germline V gives CDR1 SGHTA, CDR2 FQGNSA. The CDR3 region has the DNA TGTGCCAGCAGCTTATTTGCGGACAGGGTCTCGTATAATTCACCCCTCCACTTT. This translates into CASSLFADRVSYNSPLHF.

V gene TRBV6-5 combines with J gene TRBJ2-1, with D possibly matching TRBD2 (7 bases). The V and J ends lost 2 bases and 0 bases respectively, with 8 bases between them. Germline V gene sequence: CDR1 MNHEY, CDR2 SVGAGI. This CDR3 contains 15 residues. The CDR3 coding sequence is TGTGCCAGCAGTTACGGGGGGGCCTCCTACAATGAGCAGTTCTTC. Its translation is CASSYGGASYNEQFF.

In DNA, the CDR3 is TGTGCCAGCAGCCCCACTAGCGGATACTCCTACGAGCAGTACTTC. Amino acids: CASSPTSGYSYEQYF. The chain joins TRBV9 to TRBJ2-7; TRBD2 agrees at 8 bases. J was trimmed by 0 bases and V by 4 bases; bases with no gene match: 6. CDR1 SGDLS and CDR2 YYNGEE come from the germline V gene. CDR3 size: 15 residues.

The chain links TRBV10-2 to TRBJ1-1, with TRBD1 matching over 8 bases. V shed 10 bases and J 4 bases; nucleotides not matched to a gene: 14. The CDR3 length is 15 residues. Germline V lookup: CDR1 WSHSY, CDR2 SAAADI. DNA for the CDR3: TGCGCCACCCGGCCGGACAGGGACTGGCGCACTGAAGCTTTCTTT. It yields the protein CATRPDRDWRTEAFF.

This clone was seen just once. V is TRBV2 and J is TRBJ1-4; no clear D. The germline V gene has CDR1 SNHLY and CDR2 FYNNEI. V gave up 6 bases and J gave up 14 bases, with 16 bases separating them. CDR3 length: 12 residues. The CDR3 sequence: CASREMQNGLFF. CDR3 coding DNA: TGTGCCAGCAGGGAAATGCAAAATGGGCTGTTTTTT.